The source of this T cell receptor beta chain is a study of T cells in Graves' hyperthyroidism and ophthalmopathy. As for the study in general: Blood from the periphery was taken at initial diagnosis, before any treatment.

Amplification yielded TCR beta CDR3 regions, with RNA transcripts as the source. First-round RT-PCR with HTBI primers amplified the TCR CDR3 region. One entry per CDR3 protein results from TCRdb running MiXCR on the multiplex PCR reads. The data hold about 700,000 distinct CDR3 sequences, with roughly 15% observed a single time. This CDR3 is 16 amino acids long. V shed 0 bases, J shed 3 bases, and the junction held 3 bases outside the gene matches. CDR1 is SGHAT and CDR2 is FQNNGV in the germline V gene. V is TRBV11-2 and J is TRBJ2-2, with TRBD1 matching 8 bases. The receptor was isolated from a woman between 18 and 29 years old with Graves' hyperthyroidism. The sample was blood. For the CDR3, the DNA is TGTGCCAGCAGCTTAGACAGGGGGCGGTACACCGGGGAGCTGTTTTTT. Its protein product is CASSLDRGRYTGELFF. The whole variable domain, remainder taken from reference TRBV11-2 and TRBJ2-2, is EAGVAQSPRYKIIEKRQSVAFWCNPISGHATLYWYQQILGQGPKLLIQFQNNGVVDDSQLPKDRFSAERLKGVDSTLKIQPAKLEDSAVYLCASSLDRGRYTGELFFGEGSRLTVL.